These 5 T cell receptor beta chains share one sample of origin, sequenced in a study of cytomegalovirus exposure and HLA in healthy donors. Primers included in the PCR were 60 Vbeta and 13 Jbeta primers. The method was immunoSEQ multiplex PCR; TCRdb's version includes in-frame clones alone and lacks a portion of them. The top ten hold 7.8% of the sample, which has about 64,000 clones, around 82% seen once. The sequencing sample was made of PBMCs. The receptors derive from a man younger than 35 in good health and CMV-seropositive.

This clone was counted only a few times. The rearrangement links TRBV10-3 to TRBJ2-1; 8 bases agree with TRBD2. Per the germline V gene, CDR1 is ENHRY and CDR2 is SYGVKD. Trimming took 3 bases from V and 6 from J; bases not matched to a gene: 10. The CDR3 consists of 16 residues. The CDR3 DNA sequence: TGTGCCATCAGTGACAGCGGGGGCCCCCCTTTCAATGAGCAGTTCTTC. This sequence encodes CAISDSGGPPFNEQFF.

There are a few counts of this clone. The chain employs TRBV19 and TRBJ2-5; weak D call: TRBD1 (5 bases). Germline CDR1 LNHDA, CDR2 SQIVND (reference sequence). V was clipped by 4 bases and J by 5 bases, with 11 bases between them. The CDR3 spans 13 residues. CDR3 sequence (DNA): TGTGCCAGTAGTAAGGACATCGCGGAGACCCAGTACTTC. The encoded protein is CASSKDIAETQYF.

The V and J genes are TRBV6-5 and TRBJ2-7, with D perhaps matching TRBD1 (6 bases). V gave up 5 bases and J gave up 4 bases, with 9 bases separating them. Germline V CDR1 and CDR2: MNHEY, SVGAGI. The CDR3 consists of 12 residues. The CDR3 nucleotides are TGTGCCAGCAGTCAGGGGCTGTACGAGCAGTACTTC. Its protein is CASSQGLYEQYF.

J is TRBJ1-2 and V is TRBV7-2; D is undetermined. Germline V gene data show CDR1 as SGHTA and CDR2 as FQGNSA. Trimming removed 1 base at V and 8 bases at J, with 23 bases between. The CDR3 is made up of 17 amino acids. CDR3 loop: CASSLGGSSGSSRGYTF. In DNA, the CDR3 is TGTGCCAGCAGCTTAGGAGGGTCGTCCGGGAGTTCTCGAGGCTACACCTTC. Drawing the rest from reference TRBV7-2 and TRBJ1-2, the complete variable domain is GAGVSQSPSNKVTEKGKDVELRCDPISGHTALYWYRQSLGQGLEFLIYFQGNSAPDKSGLPSDRFSAERTGGSVSTLTIQRTQQEDSAVYLCASSLGGSSGSSRGYTFGSGTRLTVV.

This clone was seen more than once but under ten times. The chain combines TRBV2 with TRBJ1-1; D not resolved. Trimming cost V 5 bases and J 1 base, with 8 bases left between them. Germline values: CDR1 SNHLY, CDR2 FYNNEI. The CDR3 sequence is 13 residues long. The CDR3 DNA reads as TGTGCCAGCAGTATGACACGGAACACTGAAGCTTTCTTT. It specifies CASSMTRNTEAFF.